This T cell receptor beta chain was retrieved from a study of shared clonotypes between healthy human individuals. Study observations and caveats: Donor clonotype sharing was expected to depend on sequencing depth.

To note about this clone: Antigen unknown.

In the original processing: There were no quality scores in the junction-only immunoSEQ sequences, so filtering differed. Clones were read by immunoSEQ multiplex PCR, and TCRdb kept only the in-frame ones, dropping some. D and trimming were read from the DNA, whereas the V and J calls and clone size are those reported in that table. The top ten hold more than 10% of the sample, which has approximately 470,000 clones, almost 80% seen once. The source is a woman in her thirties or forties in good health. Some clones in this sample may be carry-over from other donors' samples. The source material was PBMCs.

CDR3 DNA sequence: TGTGCCAGCTCACCTCAAGAAGAGACCCAGTACTTC. Its protein is CASSPQEETQYF. The chain employs TRBV18 and TRBJ2-5; unclear D gene. The CDR3 sequence is 12 residues long. Trimming removed 3 bases at V and 3 bases at J, with 5 bases between. The germline V gene has CDR1 KGHSH and CDR2 LQKENI.